A single sample is the source of the 5 T cell receptor beta chains below, sequenced in a study of patients and donors after allogeneic stem cell transplantation. Each CDR3 protein gets one entry after TCRdb re-called the RT-PCR reads with MiXCR. The repertoire holds 200,000 to 250,000 distinct CDR3 sequences, with more than 35% as singletons. Sequences were obtained from blood, either unsorted or a sorted T cell fraction (not recorded which). These receptors all come from a human donor who was either an allogeneic HSCT recipient or a stem cell or donor lymphocyte infusion donor (not recorded which). It is not recorded whose cells these are; they may come from a transplant donor.

The V call is TRBV28, the J call TRBJ1-2; the D gene is possibly TRBD1 (5 bases). Trimming removed 7 bases at V and 3 bases at J, with 15 bases between. This CDR3 has 14 residues. Germline V gene data show CDR1 as MDHEN and CDR2 as SYDVKM. The CDR3 spells CASTPAGTDYGYTF. CDR3 nucleotides: TGTGCCAGCACCCCGGCCGGGACGGACTATGGCTACACCTTC.

The chain carries TRBV4-1 and TRBJ2-7; D is ambiguous. The CDR3 consists of 14 residues. V shed 2 bases and J shed 4 bases, with 12 bases lying between them. Germline CDR1 and CDR2: MGHRA and YSYEKL. The CDR3 spells CASSQPPRWYEQYF. The DNA of the CDR3 is TGCGCCAGCAGCCAACCCCCCAGGTGGTACGAGCAGTACTTC.

CDR3 loop: CASSLEGAGDTQYF. The CDR3 DNA reads as TGTGCCAGCAGCTTGGAAGGGGCCGGGGATACGCAGTATTTT. This chain links TRBV5-6 with TRBJ2-3; TRBD1 might be the D (5 bases). This CDR3 contains 14 residues. Germline loops: CDR1 SGHDT, CDR2 YYEEEE. V was pared by 0 bases and J by 6 bases, with 11 bases between.

This chain connects TRBV3-1 to TRBJ1-6; D gene uncertain. The CDR3 covers 14 residues. V shed 6 bases and J shed 14 bases, with 20 bases lying between them. The germline V gene has CDR1 LGHDT and CDR2 YNNKEL (reference sequence). CDR3 nucleotides: TGTGCCAGCAGTCTCCGGACGGAGACGGCAGCCCTCCACTTT. This sequence encodes CASSLRTETAALHF.

This sequence joins TRBV12-3 or TRBV12-4 and TRBJ1-5; a possible D gene is TRBD1 (6 bases). Trimming left V 5 bases short and J 6 bases short, with 14 bases between. The CDR3 consists of 14 residues. CDR3 residues: CASSRTERFQPQHF. The CDR3 nucleotides are TGTGCCAGCAGTCGGACAGAGAGATTTCAGCCCCAGCATTTT.